This is a list of T cell receptor beta chains from one sample in a study of blood T cell repertoires in COVID-19. Data came from immunoSEQ multiplex PCR; TCRdb stores just in-frame clones and leaves some out. This sample has tens of thousands of clones, with over 65% found just once. The sample taken for sequencing was peripheral blood. The receptors come from a human donor in a cohort sampled during active COVID-19. CDR3s include the opening cysteine and the closing phenylalanine or tryptophan. Each record gives: D gene, V gene, J gene, CDR3 length, clone size, CDR3 protein, CDR3 DNA. The D gene is left open where the match is weak. Part of the rows lack a size; the others show once, few, many or a class for expanded clones.

>TRBD1|TRBV10-1|TRBJ1-4|14|.
CASSAGTGDEKLFF
TGCGCCAGCAGCGCCGGGACAGGGGATGAAAAACTGTTTTTT
>.|TRBV28|TRBJ2-1|12|.
CASTGSYNEQFF
TGTGCCAGCACGGGGTCCTACAATGAGCAGTTCTTC
>.|TRBV5-1|TRBJ1-1|15|.
CASRSQVSSISEAFF
TGCGCCAGCAGGTCGCAGGTGTCCAGTATTTCTGAAGCTTTCTTT
>.|TRBV5-4|TRBJ2-1|14|once
CASSLTRRYNEQFF
TGTGCCAGCAGCTTAACCAGGCGATACAATGAGCAGTTCTTC
>TRBD2|TRBV19|TRBJ2-7|15|.
CASSIQASGASEQYF
TGTGCCAGTAGTATCCAGGCTAGCGGGGCCAGCGAGCAGTACTTC
>TRBD1|TRBV2|TRBJ2-7|15|.
CASSEKQGRAYEQYF
TGTGCCAGCAGTGAAAAACAGGGGAGAGCCTACGAGCAGTACTTC
>TRBD1|TRBV7-9|TRBJ2-3|13|few
CASSPRGPDTQYF
TGTGCCAGCAGCCCCAGGGGGCCTGATACGCAGTATTTT
>TRBD2|TRBV11-2|TRBJ2-3|15|few
CASSLMGGWADTQYF
TGTGCCAGCAGCTTAATGGGAGGGTGGGCAGATACGCAGTATTTT
>.|TRBV6-2/TRBV6-3|TRBJ1-5|20|.
CASSYSKVRAQLNPNQPQHF
TGTGCCAGCAGTTACTCGAAAGTCAGGGCGCAACTGAATCCCAATCAGCCCCAGCATTTT
>.|TRBV29-1|TRBJ1-3|13|.
CSVGVSSGNTIYF
TGCAGCGTTGGAGTGAGCTCTGGAAACACCATATATTTT
>TRBD1|TRBV5-4|TRBJ1-4|14|.
CASSLDRGWEKLFF
TGTGCCAGCAGCTTGGACAGGGGCTGGGAAAAACTGTTTTTT
>TRBD1|TRBV18|TRBJ2-7|15|.
CASSIYGTGPYEQYF
TGTGCCAGCTCGATCTACGGGACAGGGCCCTACGAGCAGTACTTC
>TRBD2|TRBV29-1|TRBJ2-1|20|few
CSVPRPLNRLAGFSYNEQFF
TGCAGCGTTCCGCGCCCCCTAAATCGACTAGCGGGTTTCTCATACAATGAGCAGTTCTTC
>.|TRBV10-1|TRBJ2-3|14|.
CASSRDISTDTQYF
TGCGCCAGCAGCCGGGACATAAGCACAGATACGCAGTATTTT
>TRBD1|TRBV2|TRBJ2-7|13|.
CASGTGITYEQYF
TGTGCCAGCGGGACAGGGATAACCTACGAGCAGTACTTC
>TRBD2|TRBV9|TRBJ2-1|16|.
CASSVDERGAYNEQFF
TGTGCCAGCAGCGTAGATGAGCGGGGGGCCTACAATGAGCAGTTCTTC
>TRBD1|TRBV7-8|TRBJ1-5|16|.
CASSLTTGGEQQPQHF
TGTGCCAGCAGCTTAACGACAGGGGGGGAGCAGCAGCCCCAGCATTTT
>TRBD1|TRBV6-6|TRBJ2-5|14|.
CASRASGGEETQYF
TGTGCCAGCAGGGCCTCAGGGGGTGAAGAGACCCAGTACTTC
>.|TRBV20-1|TRBJ2-5|11|once
CSATVPETQYF
TGCAGTGCTACGGTGCCAGAGACCCAGTACTTC
>TRBD2|TRBV24-1|TRBJ2-3|15|.
CATGLAGGSTDTQYF
TGTGCCACAGGACTAGCGGGGGGAAGCACAGATACGCAGTATTTT
>TRBD1|TRBV7-2|TRBJ2-1|16|.
CASSYPGQGRMNEQFF
TGTGCCAGCAGCTACCCAGGACAGGGTAGAATGAATGAGCAGTTCTTC
>.|TRBV29-1|TRBJ2-5|12|once
CSAGEGKETQYF
TGCAGCGCCGGAGAGGGAAAAGAGACCCAGTACTTC
>.|TRBV12-3/TRBV12-4|TRBJ2-7|13|.
CASSLSRGNEQYF
TGTGCCAGCAGTTTAAGTAGGGGGAACGAGCAGTACTTC
>.|TRBV6-2/TRBV6-3|TRBJ1-2|15|once
CASSYERRGIYGYTF
TGTGCCAGCAGTTACGAGAGACGGGGTATCTATGGCTACACCTTC
>.|TRBV5-4|TRBJ1-1|13|.
CASSLAEGAEAFF
TGTGCCAGCAGCTTGGCAGAAGGAGCTGAAGCTTTCTTT
>TRBD1|TRBV7-2|TRBJ1-2|15|.
CASRFDRGDNYGYTF
TGTGCCAGCAGGTTTGACAGGGGCGATAACTATGGCTACACCTTC
>.|TRBV15|TRBJ1-1|16|.
CATSRDIRTGNTEAFF
TGTGCCACCAGCAGAGATATACGTACAGGGAACACTGAAGCTTTCTTT
>.|TRBV6-5|TRBJ1-1|13|.
CASRWTADTEAFF
TGTGCCAGCCGATGGACTGCCGACACTGAAGCTTTCTTT
>.|TRBV9|TRBJ1-1|13|.
CASAGQPDTEAFF
TGTGCCAGCGCAGGACAACCCGACACTGAAGCTTTCTTT
>.|TRBV27|TRBJ2-2|15|.
CASSLGRLNTGELFF
TGTGCCAGCTCACTGGGTCGACTGAACACCGGGGAGCTGTTTTTT
>.|TRBV6-2/TRBV6-3|TRBJ2-7|16|.
CASSSRGVISSYEQYF
TGTGCCAGCAGTTCCAGGGGCGTCATCTCGTCCTACGAGCAGTACTTC
>TRBD2|TRBV10-3|TRBJ2-1|17|.
CAISESKDPGTSGIWVF
TGTGCCATCAGTGAGTCGAAGGATCCTGGGACTAGCGGGATTTGGGTCTTC
>.|TRBV20-1|TRBJ1-2|13|.
CSASPRAGYGYTF
TGCAGTGCTAGTCCCAGGGCAGGCTATGGCTACACCTTC
>TRBD2|TRBV28|TRBJ2-7|15|.
CASRRLAGAAYEQYF
TGTGCCAGCAGGCGACTAGCGGGAGCTGCCTACGAGCAGTACTTC
>.|TRBV5-1|TRBJ1-5|13|.
CASSLDQGQPQHF
TGCGCCAGCAGCTTAGATCAGGGACAGCCCCAGCATTTT
>.|TRBV19|TRBJ2-1|16|.
CASIGGRPENYNEQFF
TGTGCCAGTATTGGAGGGAGACCAGAGAACTACAATGAGCAGTTCTTC
>.|TRBV25-1|TRBJ1-3|15|.
CASSDQTERGNTIYF
TGTGCCAGCAGTGACCAGACTGAGAGAGGAAACACCATATATTTT